The next 16 T cell receptor beta chains were all read from a single sample in a study of T cell changes during pregnancy in multiple sclerosis. Sequencing used immunoSEQ multiplex PCR; TCRdb keeps in-frame clones, though not all of them. The sample holds over 80,000 clones, approximately 90% seen once. This specimen consisted of peripheral blood, obtained in the second trimester of pregnancy. All receptors derive from a female donor in good health, enrolled as a control in a pregnancy study.

The chain employs TRBV7-9 and TRBJ1-2; D is perhaps TRBD1 (6 bases). The CDR3 runs to 13 residues. V was trimmed by 1 base and J by 7 bases, leaving 10 bases between them. Looked up from germline, CDR1 is SEHNR and CDR2 is FQNEAQ (reference sequence). CDR3 sequence: CASSLGQDSGYTF. The CDR3 DNA reads as TGTGCCAGCAGCTTAGGACAGGATTCTGGCTACACCTTC.

The chain recombines TRBV6-5 with TRBJ2-2; a possible D gene is TRBD2 (5 bases). The CDR3 sequence is 15 residues long. The germline V and J ends were trimmed by 5 bases and 4 bases, with 14 bases remaining between them. The V gene's germline CDR1 is MNHEY and CDR2 SVGAGI. The CDR3 loop is CASSPRDPSTGELFF. Here the CDR3 DNA reads TGTGCCAGCAGTCCCCGGGATCCTTCCACCGGGGAGCTGTTTTTT.

The V call is TRBV5-6, the J call TRBJ1-2, with D possibly matching TRBD1 (5 bases). Trimming took 1 base from V and 8 from J, leaving 12 bases between them. The length of the CDR3 is 13 residues. From germline, CDR1 is SGHDT and CDR2 YYEEEE. CDR3 sequence reads: CASSLSDTGGYTF. The CDR3 DNA is TGTGCCAGCAGCTTGTCGGACACTGGCGGCTACACCTTC.

The CDR3 sequence: CASSQEASGQETQYF. Written as DNA, the CDR3 is TGCGCCAGCAGCCAAGAGGCTAGCGGGCAAGAGACCCAGTACTTC. The chain combines TRBV4-1 with TRBJ2-5; 8 bases are shared with TRBD2. Germline CDR1 MGHRA, CDR2 YSYEKL. The V and J ends lost 0 bases and 2 bases, in that order; junction bases with no gene match: 2. The CDR3 has 15 residues.

The chain has TRBV7-6 and TRBJ2-7; 7 bases align to TRBD1. The CDR3 has 17 amino acids. V gave up 0 bases and J gave up 2 bases; unmatched junction bases: 10. Germline V gives CDR1 SGHVS, CDR2 FNYEAQ. CDR3 sequence (DNA): TGTGCCAGCAGCTTAGCGAGTAAGGGGGCGGTCCCCTACGAGCAGTACTTC. Its translation: CASSLASKGAVPYEQYF.

This clone appeared once. This chain links TRBV14 with TRBJ1-1; tentative D call: TRBD1 (6 bases). This CDR3 is 15 amino acids long. Germline-derived CDR1 and CDR2 are SGHDN and FVKESK. Between the trimmed V and J ends, which lost 2 bases and 1 base, there was a span of 11 bases. The CDR3 is CASSQFQGWNTEAFF. The CDR3 DNA reads TGTGCCAGCAGCCAATTTCAGGGGTGGAACACTGAAGCTTTCTTT.

V and J are TRBV10-3 and TRBJ1-5; 12 nucleotides match TRBD1. The V segment lost 9 bases and the J segment 5 bases; nucleotides outside the gene matches: 8. From germline, CDR1 is ENHRY and CDR2 SYGVKD. The CDR3 loop spans 15 amino acids. DNA for the CDR3: TGTGCCATAAAGGGGGGGACAGGGGGCGATCAGCCCCAGCATTTT. Protein product: CAIKGGTGGDQPQHF.

A few counts support this clone. The V and J genes are TRBV7-6 and TRBJ1-2; D is undetermined. Germline-derived CDR1 and CDR2 are SGHVS and FNYEAQ. The CDR3 loop spans 13 amino acids. V lost 5 bases and J lost 0, with 7 bases in between. DNA of the CDR3: TGTGCCAGCAGCCCGTCAGCTAACTATGGCTACACCTTC. Amino acid sequence: CASSPSANYGYTF.

This clone was counted once. The chain employs TRBV14 and TRBJ2-5; D is ambiguous. This CDR3 spans 13 amino acids. Germline values: CDR1 SGHDN, CDR2 FVKESK. The V and J ends lost 2 bases and 1 base respectively, with 5 bases between them. CDR3 protein: CASSQRSQETQYF. The CDR3 coding sequence is TGTGCCAGCAGCCAACGGAGCCAAGAGACCCAGTACTTC.

The chain links TRBV19 to TRBJ1-2; 9 bases agree with TRBD1. V gave up 9 bases and J gave up 4 bases; unmatched junction bases: 6. Germline V gene lookup returns CDR1 LNHDA and CDR2 SQIVND (reference sequence). The CDR3 totals 13 residues. The CDR3: CASGGQGAYGYTF. For the CDR3, the DNA is TGTGCCAGCGGGGGACAGGGCGCCTATGGCTACACCTTC.

This clone was seen once. The chain is built from TRBV5-4 and TRBJ2-3, with a tentative D call TRBD2 (6 bases). Germline V gene lookup returns CDR1 SGHNT and CDR2 YYREEE (reference sequence). V was trimmed by 1 base and J by 6 bases, leaving 15 bases between them. The CDR3 extends over 15 amino acids. The CDR3 region has the DNA TGTGCCAGCAGCTTGTACGGCGGGACGGGGGATACGCAGTATTTT. It specifies CASSLYGGTGDTQYF.

This clone occurred once. The gene calls are TRBV7-2 and TRBJ1-4; D might be TRBD1 (6 bases). In germline, CDR1 is SGHTA, CDR2 FQGNSA. The V end lost 4 bases, the J end lost 8 bases, and 8 bases lay between the germline ends. This CDR3 region has 12 residues. CDR3 DNA: TGTGCCAGCAGCTCACAGGGCGAAAAACTGTTTTTT. Protein: CASSSQGEKLFF. Variable domain in full (rest from reference TRBV7-2 and TRBJ1-4): GAGVSQSPSNKVTEKGKDVELRCDPISGHTALYWYRQSLGQGLEFLIYFQGNSAPDKSGLPSDRFSAERTGGSVSTLTIQRTQQEDSAVYLCASSSQGEKLFFGSGTQLSVL.

The chain joins TRBV5-4 to TRBJ2-1; 7 nucleotides line up with TRBD1. This CDR3 has 12 amino acids. Germline lookup yields CDR1 SGHNT and CDR2 YYREEE (reference sequence). J was trimmed by 9 bases and V by 4 bases; bases with no gene match: 4. CDR3 residues: CASSRTGVEQFF. As DNA, the CDR3 is TGTGCCAGCAGCCGGACAGGAGTTGAGCAGTTCTTC. Based on the CDR3 plus reference TRBV5-4 and TRBJ2-1, the full variable domain is ETGVTQSPTHLIKTRGQQVTLRCSSQSGHNTVSWYQQALGQGPQFIFQYYREEENGRGNFPPRFSGLQFPNYSSELNVNALELDDSALYLCASSRTGVEQFFGPGTRLTVL.

The chain is built from TRBV18 and TRBJ1-1, with TRBD1 matching over 7 bases. The junction had 1 base not matched to a gene; V was cut back by 3 bases and J by 3 bases. This CDR3 region has 13 residues. Germline CDR1 reads KGHSH; CDR2 reads LQKENI. CDR3 protein: CASSPDRDTEAFF. CDR3 coding DNA: TGTGCCAGCTCACCCGACAGGGACACTGAAGCTTTCTTT.

This clone was picked up a small number of times. The chain recombines TRBV7-8 with TRBJ1-1; D might be TRBD1 (6 bases). The length of the CDR3 is 15 residues. Trimming stripped 0 bases from V and 2 bases from J, with 10 bases between. Germline loops: CDR1 SGHVS, CDR2 FQNEAQ. The CDR3 region is CASSLAQGSNTEAFF. CDR3 sequence (DNA): TGTGCCAGCAGCTTAGCGCAGGGGTCAAACACTGAAGCTTTCTTT.

The V and J genes are TRBV10-3 and TRBJ2-7; 9 nucleotides line up with TRBD2. This CDR3 has 15 residues. Germline lookup yields CDR1 ENHRY and CDR2 SYGVKD. With V trimmed by 3 bases and J by 1 base, 4 bases remained unmatched. The CDR3 loop is CAISDPGLASYEQYF. CDR3 nucleotides: TGTGCCATCAGTGATCCGGGACTAGCTTCCTACGAGCAGTACTTC.